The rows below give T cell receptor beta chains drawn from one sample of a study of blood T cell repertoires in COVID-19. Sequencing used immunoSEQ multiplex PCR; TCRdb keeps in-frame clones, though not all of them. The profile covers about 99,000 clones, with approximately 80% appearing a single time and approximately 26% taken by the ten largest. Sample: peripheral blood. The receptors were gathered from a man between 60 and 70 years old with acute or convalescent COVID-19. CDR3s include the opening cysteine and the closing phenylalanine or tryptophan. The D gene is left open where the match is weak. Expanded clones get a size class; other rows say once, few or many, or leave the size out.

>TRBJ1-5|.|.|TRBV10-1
CASSERSNQPQHF
TGCGCCAGCAGTGAACGGAGCAATCAGCCCCAGCATTTT
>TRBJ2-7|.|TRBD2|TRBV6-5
CASSYREAYEQYF
TGTGCCAGCAGTTACCGGGAGGCTTACGAGCAGTACTTC
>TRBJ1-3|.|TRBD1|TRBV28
CARTDRLRKGNTIYF
TGTGCCAGAACGGACAGGCTCCGAAAAGGAAACACCATATATTTT
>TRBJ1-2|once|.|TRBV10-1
CASSEPGGYGYTF
TGCGCCAGCAGTGAGCCGGGGGGCTATGGCTACACCTTC
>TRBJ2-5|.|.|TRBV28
CASSSRELSETQYF
TGTGCCAGCAGTTCCAGGGAACTCTCCGAGACCCAGTACTTC
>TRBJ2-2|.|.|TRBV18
CASSPGSTGELFF
TGTGCCAGCTCGCCGGGATCCACCGGGGAGCTGTTTTTT
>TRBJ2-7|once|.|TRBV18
CASSLQGSNYEQYF
TGTGCCAGCTCGCTACAGGGATCTAACTACGAGCAGTACTTC
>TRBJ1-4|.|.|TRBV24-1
CATSPGATNEKLFF
TGTGCCACCAGTCCAGGGGCAACTAATGAAAAACTGTTTTTT
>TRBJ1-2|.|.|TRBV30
CAWSDGTPGMSYTF
TGTGCCTGGAGTGACGGGACACCAGGGATGTCCTACACCTTC
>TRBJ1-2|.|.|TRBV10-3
CAISESGGYYGYTF
TGTGCCATCAGTGAGTCTGGGGGGTACTATGGCTACACCTTC
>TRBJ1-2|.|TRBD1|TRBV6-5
CACGTGTLHYGYTF
TGTGCCTGCGGGACAGGGACTTTACACTATGGCTACACCTTC
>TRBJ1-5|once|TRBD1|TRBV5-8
CASSSRRTGAWKPQHF
TGTGCCAGCAGCTCGAGGAGGACAGGGGCGTGGAAGCCCCAGCATTTT
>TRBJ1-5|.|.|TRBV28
CASSPDRLAQPQHF
TGTGCCAGCAGCCCCGACAGGTTGGCTCAGCCCCAGCATTTT
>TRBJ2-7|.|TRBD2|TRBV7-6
CASSSRYGTSGRGWDEQYF
TGTGCCAGCAGCTCCAGATACGGGACTAGCGGGAGGGGATGGGACGAGCAGTACTTC
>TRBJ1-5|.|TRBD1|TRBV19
CASSPTGSNQPQHF
TGTGCCAGTAGCCCGACAGGGAGCAATCAGCCCCAGCATTTT
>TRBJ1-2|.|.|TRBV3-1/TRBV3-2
CASSHPEVYGYTF
TGTGCCAGCAGCCATCCGGAGGTCTATGGCTACACCTTC
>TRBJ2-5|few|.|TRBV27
CASRSIRDQETQYF
TGTGCCAGCAGATCCATCCGGGACCAAGAGACCCAGTACTTC
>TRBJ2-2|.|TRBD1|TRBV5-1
CARATGCTGELFF
TGCGCCAGGGCGACAGGGTGCACCGGGGAGCTGTTTTTT
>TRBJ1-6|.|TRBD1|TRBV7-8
CASSLRDSTISPLHF
TGTGCCAGCAGCCTCCGGGACAGCACGATTTCACCCCTCCACTTT
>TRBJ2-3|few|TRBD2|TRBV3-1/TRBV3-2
CASSQEIPAGGDPTDTQYF
TGTGCCAGCAGCCAAGAAATCCCGGCGGGAGGGGACCCCACAGATACGCAGTATTTT
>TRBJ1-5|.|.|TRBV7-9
CASSSPGVGNQPQHF
TGTGCCAGCAGCTCCCCAGGGGTCGGCAATCAGCCCCAGCATTTT
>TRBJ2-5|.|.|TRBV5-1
CASSLDSGRQTQYF
TGCGCCAGCAGCTTGGATTCAGGGAGGCAGACCCAGTACTTC
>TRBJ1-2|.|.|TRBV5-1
CASSLSWRYSYGYTF
TGCGCCAGCAGCTTGAGCTGGCGGTACTCCTATGGCTACACCTTC
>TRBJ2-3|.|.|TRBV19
CASSIEWPGEGTDTQYF
TGTGCCAGTAGTATAGAATGGCCGGGGGAAGGCACAGATACGCAGTATTTT
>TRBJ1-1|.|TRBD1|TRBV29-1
CSVQGAVGNTEAFF
TGCAGCGTTCAGGGGGCAGTAGGGAACACTGAAGCTTTCTTT
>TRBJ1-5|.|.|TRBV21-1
CASSTYPRNQPQHF
TGTGCCAGCAGCACATATCCGAGGAATCAGCCCCAGCATTTT
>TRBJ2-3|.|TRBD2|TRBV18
CASSLTSGKVITQYF
TGTGCCAGCTCACTAACTAGCGGGAAGGTAATCACGCAGTATTTT
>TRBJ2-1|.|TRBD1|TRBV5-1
CASSWGQGDEQFF
TGCGCCAGCAGCTGGGGACAGGGCGATGAGCAGTTCTTC
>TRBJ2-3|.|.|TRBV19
CASKAGDTTDTQYF
TGTGCCAGTAAGGCGGGGGACACCACAGATACGCAGTATTTT
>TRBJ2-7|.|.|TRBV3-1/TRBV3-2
CASSQGWGEAYEQYF
TGTGCCAGCAGCCAAGGATGGGGGGAAGCCTACGAGCAGTACTTC
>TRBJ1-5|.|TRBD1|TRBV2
CASSRRQGIEQPQHF
TGTGCCAGCAGCCGAAGACAGGGTATAGAGCAGCCCCAGCATTTT
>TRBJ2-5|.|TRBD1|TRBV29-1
CSVADTGGRETQYF
TGCAGCGTGGCTGATACAGGGGGCCGGGAGACCCAGTACTTC
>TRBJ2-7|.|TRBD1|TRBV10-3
CAIRDRELVQPDEQYF
TGTGCCATCCGGGACAGGGAGTTGGTACAACCCGACGAGCAGTACTTC
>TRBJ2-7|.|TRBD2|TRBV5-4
CASSYGLAGSYEQYF
TGTGCCAGCAGCTATGGACTAGCGGGATCCTACGAGCAGTACTTC
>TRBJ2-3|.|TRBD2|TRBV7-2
CASSFRGGGTSGPDTQYF
TGTGCCAGCAGCTTTAGAGGGGGGGGGACTAGCGGGCCGGATACGCAGTATTTT
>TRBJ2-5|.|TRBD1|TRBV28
CASLDRGLETQYF
TGTGCCAGCTTGGACAGGGGGTTAGAGACCCAGTACTTC
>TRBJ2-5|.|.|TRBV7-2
CASSLRWQEETQYF
TGTGCCAGCAGCTTACGATGGCAGGAAGAGACCCAGTACTTC
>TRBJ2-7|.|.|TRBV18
CASSPGTPDNYEQYF
TGTGCCAGCTCACCGGGGACACCCGACAACTACGAGCAGTACTTC
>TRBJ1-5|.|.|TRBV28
CASSSLPGRDSNQPQHF
TGTGCCAGCAGTTCCCTCCCCGGCAGGGATAGCAATCAGCCCCAGCATTTT
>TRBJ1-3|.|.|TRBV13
CASSSGGAGSGNTIYF
TGTGCCAGCAGCTCGGGTGGGGCAGGCTCTGGAAACACCATATATTTT
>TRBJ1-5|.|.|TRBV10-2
CASSVSGDGQPQHF
TGCGCCAGCAGTGTTTCAGGGGACGGGCAGCCCCAGCATTTT
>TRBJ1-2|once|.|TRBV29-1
CSGGDFNGYTF
TGCAGCGGGGGGGACTTTAATGGCTACACCTTC
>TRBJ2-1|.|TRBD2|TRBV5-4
CASSLVWREGRGGEQFF
TGTGCCAGCAGCTTGGTCTGGCGGGAGGGCCGGGGGGGTGAGCAGTTCTTC
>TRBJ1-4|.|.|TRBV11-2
CASSLDRTGKLFF
TGTGCCAGCAGCTTAGATCGTACGGGAAAACTGTTTTTT
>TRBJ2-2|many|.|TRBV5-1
CASSWESTGELFF
TGCGCCAGCAGCTGGGAGTCCACCGGGGAGCTGTTTTTT
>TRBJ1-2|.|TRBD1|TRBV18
CASSPTGGQGASHGYTF
TGTGCCAGCTCACCCACCGGGGGACAGGGGGCCTCCCATGGCTACACCTTC
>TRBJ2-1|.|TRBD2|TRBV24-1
CATSVAGGQREQFF
TGTGCCACCAGTGTAGCGGGAGGGCAACGTGAGCAGTTCTTC
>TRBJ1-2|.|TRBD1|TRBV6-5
CASRPQGEVGYTF
TGTGCCAGCAGACCGCAGGGGGAGGTTGGCTACACCTTC
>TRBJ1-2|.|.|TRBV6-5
CASSYSRGYGYTF
TGTGCCAGCAGTTACTCGCGTGGCTATGGCTACACCTTC
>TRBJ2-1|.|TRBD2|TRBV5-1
CASSLGASGSNEQFF
TGCGCCAGCAGCTTGGGGGCTAGCGGGAGCAATGAGCAGTTCTTC
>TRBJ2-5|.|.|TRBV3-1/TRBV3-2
CASSLGGGFQETQYF
TGTGCCAGCAGCCTGGGGGGAGGTTTCCAAGAGACCCAGTACTTC
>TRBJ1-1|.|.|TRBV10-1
CASSESGGNFDTEAFF
TGCGCCAGCAGTGAGTCAGGAGGGAACTTCGACACTGAAGCTTTCTTT
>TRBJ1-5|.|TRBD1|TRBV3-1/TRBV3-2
CASSPTGLEPQHF
TGTGCCAGCAGCCCGACAGGGCTGGAGCCCCAGCATTTT